A selection of T cell receptor beta chains follows, all from one sample in a study of neurological immune-mediated disorders. TCRdb reanalysed the 5' RACE reads using MiXCR and keeps one entry per CDR3 protein. Among about 62,000 distinct CDR3 sequences listed, more than 4% were seen once. Sequences were obtained from PBMCs. The receptors derive from a woman in her forties or fifties with multiple sclerosis. Each CDR3 is given with its conserved first and last residue. Fields, in order: V gene, J gene, D gene, clone size, CDR3 DNA, CDR3 protein. The D gene is left open where the match is weak. The listing skips clone size in some rows; elsewhere it reads once, few, many or a size class.

>TRBV12-3/TRBV12-4|TRBJ2-2|-|many
TGTGCCAGCAGTTCTACCGGGCTCGGGGAGCTGTTTTTT
CASSSTGLGELFF
>TRBV9|TRBJ1-2|TRBD1|many
TGTGCCAGCAGCACCCGGGACAGGGGTCTCTATGGCTACACCTTC
CASSTRDRGLYGYTF
>TRBV6-2/TRBV6-3|TRBJ1-5|-|many
TGTGCCAGCAGACTCGGCGCAGATTACAATCAGCCCCAGCATTTT
CASRLGADYNQPQHF
>TRBV4-3|TRBJ2-3|-|many
TGCGCCAGCAGCCAAGAGGGCGGGAATACGCAGTATTTT
CASSQEGGNTQYF
>TRBV6-2/TRBV6-3|TRBJ2-3|-|many
TGTGCCAGCAGTTACGGCAGGGGCACTAGCACAGATACGCAGTATTTT
CASSYGRGTSTDTQYF
>TRBV20-1|TRBJ1-2|-|many
TGCAGTGCTAGGTCCGGCCCCTATGGCTACACCTTC
CSARSGPYGYTF
>TRBV5-1|TRBJ1-2|-|many
TGCGCCAGCAGCTTGGCTGGGCGGGCTAACTATGGCTACACCTTC
CASSLAGRANYGYTF
>TRBV5-1|TRBJ1-1|TRBD1|-
TGCGCCAGCAGCCCCCATCGCATCGGGACAGGGTCTCTGGGCGGTGAAGCTTTCTTT
CASSPHRIGTGSLGGEAFF
>TRBV25-1|TRBJ2-1|TRBD2|many
TGTGCCAGCAGTCGGCTAGCGGGGGTCTCCTACAATGAGCAGTTCTTC
CASSRLAGVSYNEQFF
>TRBV12-3/TRBV12-4|TRBJ2-4|-|many
TGTGCCAGCAGTGACGACAGAGATCTTACCAAAAACATTCAGTACTTC
CASSDDRDLTKNIQYF
>TRBV19|TRBJ2-2|-|many
TGTGCCAGTAGTATAGATCAAGGTTACACCGGGGAGCTGTTTTTT
CASSIDQGYTGELFF
>TRBV20-1|TRBJ2-4|TRBD1|many
TGCAGTGCTAGAGCCGACAGGGGGCAGGGAAACATTCAGTACTTC
CSARADRGQGNIQYF
>TRBV6-1|TRBJ2-2|-|-
TGTGCCAGCAGTCCGAGGGGGAGGGGGTTCGGGGAGCTGTTTTTT
CASSPRGRGFGELFF
>TRBV4-3|TRBJ1-6|-|many
TGCGCCAGCAGCCAAGAAAAGTGGGCAGGGCATAATTCACCCCTCAACTTT
CASSQEKWAGHNSPLNF
>TRBV20-1|TRBJ1-6|-|many
TGCAGTGCCAAAGTGGGGGGGTCCTATAATTCACCCCTCCACTTT
CSAKVGGSYNSPLHF
>TRBV20-1|TRBJ2-6|-|many
TGCAGTGCTAGAGATCTTCTTTCTCCGGGACCCGTTTCTGGGGCCAACGTCCTGACTTTC
CSARDLLSPGPVSGANVLTF
>TRBV12-3/TRBV12-4|TRBJ2-5|TRBD2|many
TGTGCCAGCAGTTTCGGCGGGGGGGCAGAGACCCAGTACTTC
CASSFGGGAETQYF
>TRBV4-1|TRBJ2-5|-|many
TGCGCCAGCAGCCAACGGGGGAGTCTACCGGAGACCCAGTACTTC
CASSQRGSLPETQYF